The following is a TCR beta chain sequence with its context. These data originate in a study of blood T cell repertoires in COVID-19. Whole-study context: Whether acute or convalescent, the COVID-19 samples came from the United States, Italy and Spain.

CDR1 and CDR2 (germline): SGHVS, FNYEAQ. The length of the CDR3 is 16 residues. V lost 3 bases to trimming and J lost 5 bases, with 17 bases between them. Profiled with immunoSEQ multiplex PCR; TCRdb holds only in-frame clones, not every one. The sample holds some 120,000 clones, roughly 72% seen once. It was during active infection that Seattle patients were enrolled and then longitudinally followed. The V and J genes are TRBV7-6 and TRBJ2-1; TRBD2 is a possible D gene (6 bases). This TCR came from a man older than 75 with COVID-19, enrolled during active disease. The specimen sequenced was peripheral blood. Here the CDR3 DNA reads TGTGCCAGCAGCTTCCCTGGAGGAGGGATCAACAATGAGCAGTTCTTC. Protein sequence: CASSFPGGGINNEQFF.